Below are 7 T cell receptor beta chains sequenced from a single sample in a study of shared clonotypes between healthy human individuals. Clones were sequenced by immunoSEQ multiplex PCR, and TCRdb holds only the in-frame ones, with some missing. The repertoire has about 2.4 million clones, over 85% of them found once; the top ten carry roughly 0.36%. Source material: naive CD4+ T cells from PBMCs. Subset meaning: CD45RA+ positively selected. The receptors originated from a man aged 18 to 35 in good health. Some clones in this sample may be carry-over from other donors' samples.

The chain carries TRBV30 and TRBJ1-2; a weak D match, TRBD1 (6 bases). Looked up from germline, CDR1 is GTSNPN and CDR2 is SVGIG (reference sequence). The CDR3 has 12 residues. V shed 4 bases and J shed 6 bases, with 12 bases lying between them. The CDR3 here is CAWTEGVDGYTF. CDR3 bases: TGTGCCTGGACGGAGGGGGTCGATGGCTACACCTTC. The entire variable domain, with the rest obtained from reference TRBV30 and TRBJ1-2, is as follows: SQTIHQWPATLVQPVGSPLSLECTVEGTSNPNLYWYRQAAGRGLQLLFYSVGIGQISSEVPQNLSASRPQDRQFILSSKKLLLSDSGFYLCAWTEGVDGYTFGSGTRLTVV.

The V gene is TRBV5-1, the J gene TRBJ2-1; D ambiguous. Trimming cost V 4 bases and J 10 bases, with 15 bases left between them. CDR1 and CDR2 (germline): SGHRS, YFSETQ. This CDR3 region has 13 residues. CDR3 in DNA: TGCGCCAGCAGCCCTCCTTCCGGGCCCGAGCAGTTCTTC. Residues: CASSPPSGPEQFF.

This clone was seen only once. The V call is TRBV25-1, the J call TRBJ2-7; D gene ambiguous. V was clipped by 4 bases and J by 0 bases, with 19 bases between them. The length of the CDR3 is 17 residues. Germline values: CDR1 MGHDK, CDR2 SYGVNS. The CDR3 nucleotides are TGTGCCAGCAGTGCCGGTTTTGGTTATCCGAGCTCCTACGAGCAGTACTTC. It codes for CASSAGFGYPSSYEQYF.

The genes are TRBV6-5 and TRBJ2-3; possible D gene TRBD1, 5 bases. This CDR3 region has 14 residues. Between the trimmed V and J ends, which lost 6 bases and 3 bases, there was a span of 13 bases. Germline loops: CDR1 MNHEY, CDR2 SVGAGI. In nucleotides, the CDR3 is TGTGCCAGCAGCCGCCCAGGGCTGACAGATACGCAGTATTTT. Its protein is CASSRPGLTDTQYF.

The chain has TRBV2 and TRBJ2-1; D is ambiguous. V gave up 6 bases and J gave up 1 base, with 7 bases separating them. The CDR3 extends over 13 amino acids. Germline values: CDR1 SNHLY, CDR2 FYNNEI. The CDR3 region has the DNA TGTGCCAGCAGCCTAAGATCCTACAATGAGCAGTTCTTC. Its protein is CASSLRSYNEQFF.

The chain employs TRBV11-3 and TRBJ2-1; D remains ambiguous. The ends were cut back, 2 bases at V and 5 bases at J, with 10 bases in the middle. This CDR3 comprises 14 residues. Looked up from germline, CDR1 is SGHNT and CDR2 is YENEEA. In DNA, the CDR3 is TGTGCCAGCAGCTTAAACCCTGGAGACAATGAGCAGTTCTTC. It specifies CASSLNPGDNEQFF.

The gene calls are TRBV10-3 and TRBJ2-7; 7 positions match TRBD1. V trimming: 6 bases; J trimming: 2 bases; junction bases outside the gene matches: 10. Germline V lookup: CDR1 ENHRY, CDR2 SYGVKD. The CDR3 length is 15 residues. As DNA, the CDR3 is TGTGCCATCAGAAGCCGGGACAGCACCCCCTACGAGCAGTACTTC. Protein sequence: CAIRSRDSTPYEQYF.